This TCR beta chain was profiled in a study of T cells in Graves' hyperthyroidism and ophthalmopathy. This clonotype was detected many times. CDR1 is SNHLY and CDR2 is FYNNEI in the germline V gene. The CDR3 runs 14 residues. Trimming removed 4 bases from V and 3 bases from J, with 12 bases in between. TCR beta CDR3 region amplification was performed from RNA transcripts. The TCR CDR3 first-round RT-PCR relied on the HTBI primer set. One entry per CDR3 protein results from TCRdb running MiXCR on the multiplex PCR reads. The sample yields around 340,000 distinct CDR3 sequences, 15% to 20% seen once. The specimen was blood. The receptor was isolated from a woman in her thirties or forties with Graves' ophthalmopathy. J is TRBJ1-1 and V is TRBV2; perhaps TRBD1 as D (6 bases). This CDR3 is CASSADRRDTEAFF. The DNA for the CDR3 is TGTGCCAGCAGTGCCGACAGGAGGGACACTGAAGCTTTCTTT.